This entry lists 16 T cell receptor beta chains sequenced from one sample in a study of a mutant IDH1 vaccine in newly diagnosed glioma. The antigens these receptors bind are not known. Produced via immunoSEQ multiplex PCR; TCRdb's table is partial and in-frame only. This table holds tens of thousands of clones, approximately 76% found once. Documented time point: week 23, last vaccination. All doses held 300 ug of mutant IDH1 20-mer peptide, with topical imiquimod. The material sequenced was PBMCs, taken from a glioma patient whose treatment included an IDH1 peptide vaccine. The receptors were sampled from a man aged 50-60 years with glioma.

The chain is built from TRBV18 and TRBJ1-6, with 7 bases lining up with TRBD1. Germline loops: CDR1 KGHSH, CDR2 LQKENI. This CDR3 is built from 15 residues. V gave up 3 bases and J gave up 9 bases; unmatched junction bases: 8. CDR3 bases: TGTGCCAGCTCACCCTCACGACAGGGAGGTTCACCCCTCCACTTT. It translates to CASSPSRQGGSPLHF.

The chain joins TRBV5-1 to TRBJ1-5; 8 positions match TRBD1. Germline V lookup: CDR1 SGHRS, CDR2 YFSETQ. The junction had 2 bases not matched to a gene; V was cut back by 0 bases and J by 6 bases. This CDR3 has 14 amino acids. The CDR3 protein is CASSLGTGSQPQHF. The DNA for the CDR3 is TGCGCCAGCAGCTTGGGGACAGGGAGTCAGCCCCAGCATTTT.

This clone was observed a few times. The chain recombines TRBV30 with TRBJ2-2; D is perhaps TRBD2 (7 bases). V gave up 8 bases and J gave up 3 bases, with 13 bases separating them. The CDR3 has 13 amino acids. In germline, CDR1 is GTSNPN, CDR2 SVGIG (reference sequence). The CDR3 DNA is TGTGCCCTACCGGGGGGCCACACCGGGGAGCTGTTTTTT. The encoded protein is CALPGGHTGELFF. Together with reference TRBV30 and TRBJ2-2, the CDR3 gives the full variable domain: SQTIHQWPATLVQPVGSPLSLECTVEGTSNPNLYWYRQAAGRGLQLLFYSVGIGQISSEVPQNLSASRPQDRQFILSSKKLLLSDSGFYLCALPGGHTGELFFGEGSRLTVL.

DNA of the CDR3: TGCGCCAGCAGCCATTCTCCCTCCAGGGGGGCGATGAACACTGAAGCTTTCTTT. Its protein is CASSHSPSRGAMNTEAFF. This chain links TRBV4-1 with TRBJ1-1; 7 bases match TRBD1. Germline V gene lookup returns CDR1 MGHRA and CDR2 YSYEKL. Trimming took 3 bases from V and 0 from J; bases not matched to a gene: 13. CDR3 size: 18 residues.

This clone was counted only a few times. V gene TRBV19 combines with J gene TRBJ1-4, with no clear D. Trimming removed 10 bases at V and 8 bases at J, with 8 bases between. Germline assignment: CDR1 LNHDA and CDR2 SQIVND (reference sequence). CDR3 size: 10 residues. The CDR3 region is CATRREKLFF. CDR3 DNA sequence: TGTGCCACCCGCCGGGAAAAACTGTTTTTT.

The genes are TRBV7-8 and TRBJ1-2, with 10 positions matching TRBD1. The CDR3 sequence is 20 residues long. The V and J ends lost 0 bases and 11 bases, in that order; junction bases with no gene match: 24. Per germline, CDR1 SGHVS and CDR2 FQNEAQ. The CDR3 coding sequence is TGTGCCAGCAGCTTAGCTTATAAGGAGAGACAGGGGGCGCGAAGTTTTGGGTACACCTTC. Encoded protein: CASSLAYKERQGARSFGYTF.

The gene calls are TRBV5-1 and TRBJ1-2, with a weak D call TRBD1 (6 bases). Per the germline V gene, CDR1 is SGHRS and CDR2 is YFSETQ. Between the trimmed V and J ends, which lost 1 base and 6 bases, there was a span of 19 bases. The CDR3 runs 16 residues. The CDR3: CASSLRAGGATNGYTF. CDR3 in DNA: TGCGCCAGCAGCTTGAGAGCGGGGGGCGCGACAAATGGCTACACCTTC.

The CDR3 bases are TGTGCCAGCGGCTACAGGGGGCCCTACGAGCAGTACTTC. Residues: CASGYRGPYEQYF. The chain combines TRBV27 with TRBJ2-7; 9 bases map to TRBD1. Trimming took 8 bases from V and 2 from J; bases not matched to a gene: 4. CDR3 length: 13 amino acids. CDR1 and CDR2 (germline): MNHEY, SMNVEV (reference sequence).

The chain employs TRBV5-1 and TRBJ1-2; D not certain. The germline V gene has CDR1 SGHRS and CDR2 YFSETQ. The V end was cut by 0 bases, the J end by 7 bases, with 4 bases between. The CDR3 runs 11 residues. CDR3 residues: CASSLGVGYTF. CDR3 nucleotides: TGCGCCAGCAGCTTGGGGGTTGGCTACACCTTC.

The rearrangement links TRBV5-1 to TRBJ2-7, with D possibly matching TRBD1 (6 bases). The V gene's germline CDR1 is SGHRS and CDR2 YFSETQ. The CDR3 is 18 residues long. Trimming pared 1 base from V and 7 bases from J, leaving 27 bases between. Here the CDR3 reads CASSLYMVGEQGFSEQYF. For the CDR3, the DNA is TGCGCCAGCAGCTTGTATATGGTTGGGGAACAGGGTTTTTCGGAGCAGTACTTC.

The rearrangement uses TRBV28 and TRBJ2-6, with D unclear. The germline V gene encodes CDR1 MDHEN and CDR2 SYDVKM. V dropped 6 bases and J dropped 2 bases, with 8 bases sitting between them. The CDR3 runs to 14 residues. This chain's CDR3 is CASSSTAGANVLTF. The CDR3 DNA is TGTGCCAGCAGCTCGACGGCTGGGGCCAACGTCCTGACTTTC.

J is TRBJ2-1 and V is TRBV5-6; maybe TRBD2 (5 bases). V lost 4 bases, J lost 0 bases, and 11 bases lay in between. The CDR3 consists of 15 residues. CDR1 SGHDT and CDR2 YYEEEE come from the germline V gene. The CDR3 nucleotides are TGTGCCAGCAGCCCAGGACTCTTCTCCTACAATGAGCAGTTCTTC. This sequence encodes CASSPGLFSYNEQFF.

The chain combines TRBV6-6 with TRBJ1-2, with D possibly being TRBD1 (5 bases). Germline values: CDR1 MNHNY, CDR2 SVGAGI (reference sequence). This CDR3 spans 14 amino acids. With 6 bases removed from V and 2 bases from J, the gap between germline ends came to 13 bases. The CDR3 here is CASSLRVGNYGYTF. CDR3 DNA sequence: TGTGCCAGCAGCCTCAGGGTTGGAAACTATGGCTACACCTTC.

The chain couples TRBV30 to TRBJ1-5; D perhaps matches TRBD1 (5 bases). The CDR3 covers 16 residues. Germline assignment: CDR1 GTSNPN and CDR2 SVGIG (reference sequence). Trimming shortened V by 1 base and J by 0 bases, and 13 bases separated the two germline ends. The CDR3 coding sequence is TGTGCCTGGAGTGCAGCCGGGACGGATAGCAATCAGCCCCAGCATTTT. Its translation: CAWSAAGTDSNQPQHF.

The rearrangement joins TRBV19 to TRBJ1-2; 7 bases are shared with TRBD1. The CDR3 runs to 13 residues. Germline lookup yields CDR1 LNHDA and CDR2 SQIVND (reference sequence). The V segment lost 5 bases and the J segment 6 bases; nucleotides outside the gene matches: 6. The CDR3 protein is CASSYRGKDGYTF. The CDR3 DNA reads TGTGCCAGTAGTTACAGGGGAAAGGATGGCTACACCTTC.

This clone has only one observation. The chain couples TRBV30 to TRBJ1-2; D gene uncertain. CDR1 GTSNPN and CDR2 SVGIG come from the germline V gene (reference sequence). Trimming pared 1 base from V and 1 base from J, leaving 7 bases between. The CDR3 is 13 amino acids. The CDR3 DNA is TGTGCCTGGAGTGCCCTCGATAACTATGGCTACACCTTC. It codes for CAWSALDNYGYTF.